These 22 T cell receptor beta chains were all obtained from the same sample, sequenced in a study of blood T cell repertoires in COVID-19. Clones were sequenced by immunoSEQ multiplex PCR, and TCRdb holds only the in-frame ones, with some missing. The sample contains 150,000 to 200,000 clones, more than 80% of which appear only once. Sequenced: peripheral blood. The receptors stem from a woman older than 75 with COVID-19, enrolled during active disease.

The chain links TRBV18 to TRBJ2-1; perhaps TRBD1 as D (6 bases). Trimming left V 2 bases short and J 4 bases short, with 12 bases between. This CDR3 has 15 amino acids. Germline CDR1 is KGHSH and CDR2 is LQKENI. CDR3 sequence: CASSPGGAGYNEQFF. The CDR3 DNA is TGTGCCAGCTCACCAGGGGGCGCGGGTTACAATGAGCAGTTCTTC.

This clone is a singleton in its sample. The chain joins TRBV18 to TRBJ2-4, with D possibly TRBD1 on 6 matching bases. Germline-derived CDR1 and CDR2 are KGHSH and LQKENI. V gave up 0 bases and J gave up 8 bases, with 8 bases separating them. The length of the CDR3 is 13 residues. The CDR3: CASSPPQGHIQYF. The CDR3 bases are TGTGCCAGCTCACCACCCCAGGGGCACATTCAGTACTTC.

V is TRBV6-5 and J is TRBJ2-5; D is perhaps TRBD2 (6 bases). The CDR3 consists of 12 residues. V lost 5 bases, J lost 5 bases, and 9 bases lay in between. Per the germline V gene, CDR1 is MNHEY and CDR2 is SVGAGI. CDR3 sequence: CASSRRGETQYF. In nucleotides, the CDR3 is TGTGCCAGCAGTCGACGGGGGGAGACCCAGTACTTC.

The rearrangement uses TRBV3-1 (or the pseudogene TRBV3-2) and TRBJ1-1; a possible D gene is TRBD1 (6 bases). The germline gives CDR1 LGHDT, CDR2 YNNKEL (reference sequence). The V gene lost 0 bases and the J gene lost 8 bases, with 25 bases spanning the gap. The CDR3 is made up of 18 amino acids. CDR3 DNA: TGTGCCAGCAGCCAAGAATTATCAGGGGCGCTTGGAACGGCGGAAGCTTTCTTT. It is translated as CASSQELSGALGTAEAFF.

The chain has TRBV11-2 and TRBJ1-2; 9 nucleotides agree with TRBD1. The CDR3 runs to 14 residues. V was pared by 4 bases and J by 5 bases, with 5 bases of the junction left unmatched. In germline, CDR1 is SGHAT, CDR2 FQNNGV. CDR3 sequence: CASSSGQGTYGYTF. In DNA, the CDR3 is TGTGCCAGCAGCTCGGGACAGGGCACGTATGGCTACACCTTC.

This rearrangement joins TRBV28 to TRBJ2-7; D is unresolved. This CDR3 spans 14 amino acids. CDR1 and CDR2 from the germline V gene are MDHEN and SYDVKM. Trimming stripped 8 bases from V and 0 bases from J, with 14 bases between. The CDR3 here is CASQRGAISYEQYF. The CDR3, as DNA: TGTGCCAGCCAACGCGGAGCCATCTCCTACGAGCAGTACTTC.

The chain has TRBV7-2 and TRBJ2-3; TRBD2 agrees at 9 bases. Germline lookup yields CDR1 SGHTA and CDR2 FQGNSA. The CDR3 totals 17 residues. The V gene end was trimmed by 6 bases and the J gene end by 3 bases; junction bases not matched to a gene: 13. The CDR3 reads CASSFMAGGGATDTQYF. Here the CDR3 DNA reads TGTGCCAGCAGTTTTATGGCGGGCGGGGGGGCGACAGATACGCAGTATTTT.

The chain is built from TRBV11-1 and TRBJ1-2, with D perhaps matching TRBD1 (5 bases). V was clipped by 4 bases and J by 3 bases, with 6 bases between them. Germline CDR1 is SGHAT and CDR2 is FQDESV (reference sequence). The CDR3 loop spans 12 amino acids. Here the CDR3 reads CASSWGDYGYTF. Written as DNA, the CDR3 is TGTGCCAGCAGCTGGGGGGACTATGGCTACACCTTC. The variable domain in full, with the rest retrieved from reference TRBV11-1 and TRBJ1-2, is EAEVAQSPRYKITEKSQAVAFWCDPISGHATLYWYRQILGQGPELLVQFQDESVVDDSQLPKDRFSAERLKGVDSTLKIQPAELGDSAMYLCASSWGDYGYTFGSGTRLTVV.

As for this clone: Germline is not matched at one junction end, which may reflect a read error. The V call is TRBV4-2, the J call TRBJ1-2; 8 bases are a match to TRBD1. This CDR3 has 12 amino acids. Germline loops: CDR1 LGHNA, CDR2 YNFKEQ. CDR3 sequence (DNA): TGTGCCAGCAGCCGGGACAGGCAACTCTACGCCTTC. This sequence encodes CASSRDRQLYAF.

The CDR3 loop reads CASSLHGGQIQETQYF. The DNA of the CDR3 is TGCGCCAGCAGCTTGCACGGGGGACAGATCCAAGAGACCCAGTACTTC. The chain carries TRBV5-1 and TRBJ2-5, with TRBD1 as a possible D gene (7 bases). Trimming took off 1 base at V and 1 base at J, with 14 bases between the two ends. This CDR3 spans 16 amino acids. Germline V gene lookup returns CDR1 SGHRS and CDR2 YFSETQ. The full variable domain, rest sourced from reference TRBV5-1 and TRBJ2-5, is KAGVTQTPRYLIKTRGQQVTLSCSPISGHRSVSWYQQTPGQGLQFLFEYFSETQRNKGNFPGRFSGRQFSNSRSEMNVSTLELGDSALYLCASSLHGGQIQETQYFGPGTRLLVL.

The table lists this clone with a count of one. The CDR3 spells CASSPRTSGADTQYF. For the CDR3, the DNA is TGTGCCAGCAGCCCTAGGACTAGTGGGGCAGATACGCAGTATTTT. The V gene is TRBV7-6, the J gene TRBJ2-3; 7 bases fit TRBD2. After removal of 5 bases from V and 4 bases from J, the junction contained 9 bases not matched to a gene. CDR1 SGHVS and CDR2 FNYEAQ come from the germline V gene. This CDR3 region has 15 residues.

The CDR3 loop reads CASSSLAGTPQGIFNEQFF. As DNA, the CDR3 is TGTGCCAGCAGCTCTCTAGCGGGAACCCCACAAGGGATATTCAATGAGCAGTTCTTC. This rearrangement joins TRBV11-2 to TRBJ2-1, with 9 bases identical to TRBD2. Looked up from germline, CDR1 is SGHAT and CDR2 is FQNNGV. The trim removed 4 bases at V and 6 bases at J, leaving 19 bases unmatched. The CDR3 has 19 residues.

The chain combines TRBV7-3 with TRBJ1-4, with D hard to call. This CDR3 is 16 amino acids long. Trimming removed 5 bases from V and 0 bases from J, with 13 bases in between. Germline values: CDR1 SGHTA, CDR2 FQGTGA. CDR3 protein: CASSVKGGATNEKLFF. In nucleotides, the CDR3 is TGTGCCAGCAGCGTGAAGGGAGGAGCAACTAATGAAAAACTGTTTTTT.

This clone showed up just once. J is TRBJ2-7 and V is TRBV6-5; 9 nucleotides match TRBD1. The J segment lost 6 bases and the V segment lost 8 bases, leaving 11 bases of the junction unmatched. This CDR3 comprises 14 residues. The germline V gene has CDR1 MNHEY and CDR2 SVGAGI. This chain's CDR3 is CASAARTGVGEQYF. The CDR3 nucleotides are TGTGCCAGCGCAGCCCGGACAGGGGTGGGCGAGCAGTACTTC.

The chain employs TRBV9 and TRBJ2-1, with TRBD2 identical over 8 bases. The V and J ends lost 4 bases and 4 bases, in that order; junction bases with no gene match: 7. Germline CDR1 reads SGDLS; CDR2 reads YYNGEE. The CDR3 is 15 residues long. The CDR3 DNA reads as TGTGCCAGCAGCCCGAATAGCGGGGAATACAATGAGCAGTTCTTC. Its translation: CASSPNSGEYNEQFF.

V gene TRBV19 combines with J gene TRBJ1-1, with TRBD1 matching 7 bases. V gave up 6 bases and J gave up 7 bases; unmatched junction bases: 14. The CDR3 contains 15 residues. Germline CDR1 LNHDA, CDR2 SQIVND (reference sequence). The chain's CDR3 is CASSVRDSYLFEAFF. The DNA of the CDR3 is TGTGCCAGTAGCGTTCGGGACAGCTACTTGTTTGAAGCTTTCTTT.

The rearrangement joins TRBV20-1 to TRBJ2-7; D not resolved. Germline CDR1 reads DFQATT; CDR2 reads SNEGSKA (reference sequence). The V gene lost 5 bases and the J gene lost 6 bases, with 8 bases spanning the gap. The CDR3 spans 10 residues. The CDR3 is CSAQSPEQYF. CDR3 in DNA: TGCAGTGCTCAAAGCCCCGAGCAGTACTTC.

This clone showed up just a few times. Other nucleotide sequences from this sample produce the same CDR3. V gene TRBV2 combines with J gene TRBJ1-5, with 11 bases aligning to TRBD1. Per germline, CDR1 SNHLY and CDR2 FYNNEI. This CDR3 has 14 residues. V gave up 6 bases and J gave up 4 bases; unmatched junction bases: 2. CDR3 sequence reads: CASSGTGGNQPQHF. CDR3 coding DNA: TGTGCCAGCAGCGGGACAGGGGGTAATCAGCCCCAGCATTTT.

The V and J genes are TRBV15 and TRBJ2-5, with 9 nucleotides matching TRBD1. The CDR3 runs 14 residues. V lost 5 bases to trimming and J lost 5 bases; unmatched junction nucleotides: 6. Germline assignment: CDR1 LNHNV and CDR2 YYDKDF (reference sequence). For the CDR3, the DNA is TGTGCCACCAGCCCCGGGACAGGGTGGGAGACCCAGTACTTC. Amino acids: CATSPGTGWETQYF.

The chain recombines TRBV11-3 with TRBJ2-1, with TRBD2 identical over 7 bases. CDR3 length: 14 amino acids. Germline CDR1 and CDR2: SGHNT and YENEEA. J lost 2 bases, V lost 2 bases, and 0 bases had no gene match. The CDR3 is CASSLRGAYNEQFF. In DNA form, the CDR3 reads TGTGCCAGCAGCTTACGGGGGGCCTACAATGAGCAGTTCTTC.

The rearrangement joins TRBV5-1 to TRBJ2-1; maybe TRBD1 (6 bases). Deletions cut 4 bases from V and 0 bases from J, with 20 bases between. Germline V gene data show CDR1 as SGHRS and CDR2 as YFSETQ. The CDR3 runs to 18 residues. CDR3: CASSGGQGPRNSYNEQFF. CDR3 DNA: TGCGCCAGCAGCGGAGGTCAGGGGCCTCGTAACTCCTACAATGAGCAGTTCTTC.

Ten or more counts support this clone. The chain couples TRBV28 to TRBJ1-5; a possible D gene is TRBD1 (5 bases). The length of the CDR3 is 14 residues. The V gene lost 3 bases and the J gene lost 3 bases, with 9 bases spanning the gap. The germline gives CDR1 MDHEN, CDR2 SYDVKM. The CDR3 region is CASSFSGVNQPQHF. The CDR3 region has the DNA TGTGCCAGCAGTTTTTCGGGGGTCAATCAGCCCCAGCATTTT. Full variable domain (missing parts from reference TRBV28 and TRBJ1-5): DVKVTQSSRYLVKRTGEKVFLECVQDMDHENMFWYRQDPGLGLRLIYFSYDVKMKEKGDIPEGYSVSREKKERFSLILESASTNQTSMYLCASSFSGVNQPQHFGDGTRLSIL.